The clone carrying this TCR beta chain has a handful of counts. The sample originates from a study of T-cell memory formation after mild COVID-19. Study-wide background: TCR clusters were mostly donor specific.

Trimming cost V 3 bases and J 4 bases, with 13 bases left between them. The CDR3 has 14 amino acids. The authors produced TCR alpha and TCR beta cDNA libraries with sample barcodes and UMIs by 5'RACE using constant-segment primers. TCRdb re-called the 5' RACE reads through MiXCR, storing one row per CDR3 protein. The data hold 150,000 or so distinct CDR3 sequences, with around 13% observed a single time. V usage is TRBV12-3 or TRBV12-4 and J usage is TRBJ2-7; D is perhaps TRBD1 (6 bases). Sequenced material: PBMCs or a T cell subset sorted from them (not recorded which). The receptor was derived from an adult woman who had mild COVID-19 (a few samples of this study predate the infection). Cell type and time point are not known. CDR3 region: CASSLQGWGYEQYF. Written as DNA, the CDR3 is TGTGCCAGCAGTTTGCAGGGGTGGGGATACGAGCAGTACTTC.